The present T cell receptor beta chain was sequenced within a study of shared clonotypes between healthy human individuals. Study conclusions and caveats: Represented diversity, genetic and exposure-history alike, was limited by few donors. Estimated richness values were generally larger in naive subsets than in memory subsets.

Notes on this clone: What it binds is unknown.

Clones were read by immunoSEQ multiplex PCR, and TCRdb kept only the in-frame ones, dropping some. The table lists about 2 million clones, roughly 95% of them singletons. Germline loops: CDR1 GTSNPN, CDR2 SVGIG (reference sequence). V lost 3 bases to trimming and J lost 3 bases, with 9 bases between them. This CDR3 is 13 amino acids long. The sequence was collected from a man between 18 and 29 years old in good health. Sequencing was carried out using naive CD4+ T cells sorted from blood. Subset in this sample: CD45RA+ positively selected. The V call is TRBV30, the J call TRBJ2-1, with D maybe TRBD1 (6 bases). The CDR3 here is CAWSGQLYNEQFF. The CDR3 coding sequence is TGTGCCTGGAGCGGACAGCTCTACAATGAGCAGTTCTTC.